This TCR beta chain was sequenced in a study of blood T cells in healthy people across ages (dated by TCRdb to about 2015). Study-level background: In model experiments, template switching captured roughly one uniquely barcoded TCR beta cDNA molecule for every two T cells. Age-related changes in TCR beta repertoire diversity were measured in the study by deep sequencing normalized with unique cDNA molecular identifiers. The donors were split into four age groups: young (average roughly 15 years), middle-aged (roughly 40), aged (more than 60) and long-lived (over 75). To avoid experimental bias, donors of different ages were distributed randomly across sequencing lanes. Two additional independent replicas of 1 million unique cDNA reads from the same blood draw were analyzed for two donors (one aged 18 to 29 and one aged 80 or older). Results and caveats for the whole study, not just this receptor: Observed TCR beta diversity correlated strongly with the percentage of naive T cells measured by flow cytometry. Estimates of total diversity based on one million sequenced T cells were regarded as lower bounds and as underestimates. The CMV infection status of donors was not known, potentially confounding age-related changes in expanded clonotypes. Conclusive comparison of naive and antigen-experienced compartments was prevented by the profiling of bulk unsorted PBMCs. Observed TCR beta diversity per million T cells fell roughly linearly with age, and a significant reduction was already apparent by age around 39. Compared with the aged group, more naive CD4+ T cells, fewer expanded clones and increased TCR diversity were shown by the long-lived group, suggesting age selection.

As regards this clonotype: The target of this receptor is not known. No base quality values were provided; no much bigger clone lies one nucleotide off.

The roughly 37 donors, aged about 6 to 95 years, were systemically healthy Caucasian individuals from Russia. Each donor gave around 9 milliliters of peripheral blood, collected into EDTA-treated Vacutainer tubes. Ficoll-Paque density-gradient centrifugation was used to isolate PBMCs, with at least 7 million per sample. Total RNA, at least 5 micrograms per sample, was extracted from PBMCs with Trizol reagent. Naive CD45RAhigh/CD27high T cell percentages were measured by flow cytometry on a PBMC aliquot from every donor. Library generation was performed with 5' RACE. The instrument was an Illumina HiSeq 2500. A second PCR of about 7 to 12 cycles was run with a J-beta primer mix and a sample-barcoded 5' primer. A unique molecular identifier was introduced onto each TCR beta cDNA molecule by a template-switch 5' adaptor carrying 12 random nucleotides. At least 3 million CDR3-containing paired-end reads were obtained from each sample. All of the RNA was converted into first-strand cDNA using the Mint cDNA synthesis kit, with a TRBC-specific oligonucleotide serving as the primer. Following uracil-DNA glycosylase treatment, all cDNA underwent a first 18-cycle PCR with the universal primers M1SS and BC2_uni_R. In the source study's methods: For normalization, 1 million high-quality reads, each with a distinct molecular identifier, were randomly selected from each sample. Reads with shared molecular identifiers were discarded instead of being binned into consensus sequences. CDR3 identification, clonotype clustering and error correction used MiTCR with a Q25 quality threshold and the strictest error-elimination algorithm. A nonparametric unseen species model with Euler transformation was used to estimate lower-bound total TCR beta diversity. TCRdb reprocessing: public reads trimmed at Q25 with fastp, clones called with MiXCR, in-frame beta chains kept. A single entry per CDR3 protein holds the most common genes and DNA from its merged rows. TCRdb assigned the V and J calls; the authors' analysis was not used. In this sample the table shows roughly 1.7 million distinct CDR3 sequences, roughly 32% of which occur a single time. Over 9% of the sample belongs to the ten largest clones.

This clonotype originated in a woman aged 25 to 39 in good health. The sample consisted of blood.

This receptor carries the CDR3 CSAINPRSGANVLTF. The DNA reads as follows: TGCAGTGCTATCAATCCCCGCTCTGGGGCCAACGTCCTGACTTTC. The sequence joins TRBV20-1 to TRBJ2-6, with the D gene not confidently named. CDR1 and CDR2 (DFQATT, SNEGSKA) derive from the germline V gene (reference sequence). V is reduced by 4 bases and J by 0 bases, leaving a spacing of 10 bases between them. The CDR3 contains 15 residues, cysteine and phenylalanine counted. This entry keeps only the CDR3 DNA: 45 bases, framed from base 1.